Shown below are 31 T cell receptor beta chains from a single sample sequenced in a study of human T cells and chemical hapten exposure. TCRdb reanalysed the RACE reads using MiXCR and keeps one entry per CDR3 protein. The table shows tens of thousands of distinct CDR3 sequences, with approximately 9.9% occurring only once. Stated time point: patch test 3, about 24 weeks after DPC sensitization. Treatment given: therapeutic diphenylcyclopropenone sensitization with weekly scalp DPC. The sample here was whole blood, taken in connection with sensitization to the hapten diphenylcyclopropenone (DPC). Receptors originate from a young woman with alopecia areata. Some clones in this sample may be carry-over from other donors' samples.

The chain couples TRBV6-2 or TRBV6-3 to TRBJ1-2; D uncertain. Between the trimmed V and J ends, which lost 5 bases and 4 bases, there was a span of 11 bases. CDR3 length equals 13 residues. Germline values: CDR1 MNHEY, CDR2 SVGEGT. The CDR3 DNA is TGTGCCAGCAGTATCGACGGACTCTATGGCTACACCTTC. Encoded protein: CASSIDGLYGYTF.

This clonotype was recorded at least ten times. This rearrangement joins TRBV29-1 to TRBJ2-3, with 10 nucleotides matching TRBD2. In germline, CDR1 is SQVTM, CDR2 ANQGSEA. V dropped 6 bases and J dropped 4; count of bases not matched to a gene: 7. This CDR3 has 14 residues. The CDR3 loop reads CSVGLAGVPDTQYF. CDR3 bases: TGCAGCGTGGGCCTAGCGGGGGTCCCAGATACGCAGTATTTT.

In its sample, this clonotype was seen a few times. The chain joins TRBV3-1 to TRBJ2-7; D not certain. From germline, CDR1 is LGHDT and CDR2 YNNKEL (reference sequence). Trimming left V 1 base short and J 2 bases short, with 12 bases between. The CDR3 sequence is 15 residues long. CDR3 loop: CASSQGPTPTYEQYF. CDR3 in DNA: TGTGCCAGCAGCCAAGGCCCCACGCCTACCTACGAGCAGTACTTC.

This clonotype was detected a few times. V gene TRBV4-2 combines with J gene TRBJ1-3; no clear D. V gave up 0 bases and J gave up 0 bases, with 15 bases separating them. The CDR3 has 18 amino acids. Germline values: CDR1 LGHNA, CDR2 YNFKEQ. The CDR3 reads CASSQDLMVGLSGNTIYF. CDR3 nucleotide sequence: TGTGCCAGCAGCCAAGATTTAATGGTAGGACTCTCTGGAAACACCATATATTTT.

The CDR3 sequence: CASSVGLARDNEQFF. CDR3 DNA sequence: TGTGCCAGCAGCGTCGGACTAGCGAGAGACAATGAGCAGTTCTTC. J is TRBJ2-1 and V is TRBV2; 9 bases fit TRBD2. V dropped 6 bases and J dropped 5; count of bases not matched to a gene: 8. Germline V gene lookup returns CDR1 SNHLY and CDR2 FYNNEI. The length of the CDR3 is 15 residues.

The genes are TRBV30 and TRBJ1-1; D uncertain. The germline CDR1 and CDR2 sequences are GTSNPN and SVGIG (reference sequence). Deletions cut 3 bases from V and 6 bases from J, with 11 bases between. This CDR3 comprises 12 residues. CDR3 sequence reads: CAWRPGGAEAFF. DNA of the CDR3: TGTGCCTGGAGGCCGGGAGGTGCTGAAGCTTTCTTT.

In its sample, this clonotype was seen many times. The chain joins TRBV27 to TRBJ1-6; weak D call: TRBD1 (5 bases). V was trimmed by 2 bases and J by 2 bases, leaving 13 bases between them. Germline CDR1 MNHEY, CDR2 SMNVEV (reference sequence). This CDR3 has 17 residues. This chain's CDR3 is CASSLNQGSAYNSPLHF. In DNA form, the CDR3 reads TGTGCCAGCAGTTTAAACCAGGGTAGCGCCTATAATTCACCCCTCCACTTT.

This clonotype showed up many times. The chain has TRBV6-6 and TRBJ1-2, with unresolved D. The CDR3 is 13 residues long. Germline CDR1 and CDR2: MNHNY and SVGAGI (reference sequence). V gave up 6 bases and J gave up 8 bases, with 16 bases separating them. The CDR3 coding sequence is TGTGCCAGCAGCCACCAGCGGGGAAGGGGCTACACCTTC. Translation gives CASSHQRGRGYTF.

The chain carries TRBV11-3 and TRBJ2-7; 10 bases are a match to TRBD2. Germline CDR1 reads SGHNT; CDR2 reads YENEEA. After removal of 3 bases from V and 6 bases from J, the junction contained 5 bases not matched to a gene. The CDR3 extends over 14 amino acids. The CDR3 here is CASSLTAGGTEQYF. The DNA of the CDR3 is TGTGCCAGCAGCTTGACAGCGGGGGGGACCGAGCAGTACTTC. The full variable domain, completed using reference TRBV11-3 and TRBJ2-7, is EAGVVQSPRYKIIEKKQPVAFWCNPISGHNTLYWYLQNLGQGPELLIRYENEEAVDDSQLPKDRFSAERLKGVDSTLKIQPAELGDSAVYLCASSLTAGGTEQYFGPGTRLTVT.

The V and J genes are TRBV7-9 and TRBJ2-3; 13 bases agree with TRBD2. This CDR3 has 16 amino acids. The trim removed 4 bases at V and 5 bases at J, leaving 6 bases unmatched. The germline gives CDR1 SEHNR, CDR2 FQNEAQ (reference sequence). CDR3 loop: CASSSLGLAGIDTQYF. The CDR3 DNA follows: TGTGCCAGCAGCTCTTTGGGACTAGCGGGGATAGATACGCAGTATTTT.

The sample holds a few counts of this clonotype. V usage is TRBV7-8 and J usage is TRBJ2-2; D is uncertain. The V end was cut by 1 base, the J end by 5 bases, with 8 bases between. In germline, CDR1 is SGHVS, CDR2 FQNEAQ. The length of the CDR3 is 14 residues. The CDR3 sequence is CASSLVSLTGELFF. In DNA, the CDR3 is TGTGCCAGCAGCTTAGTTTCCCTAACCGGGGAGCTGTTTTTT. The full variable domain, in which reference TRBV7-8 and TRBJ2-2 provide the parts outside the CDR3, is GAGVSQSPRYKVAKRGQDVALRCDPISGHVSLFWYQQALGQGPEFLTYFQNEAQLDKSGLPSDRFFAERPEGSVSTLKIQRTQQEDSAVYLCASSLVSLTGELFFGEGSRLTVL.

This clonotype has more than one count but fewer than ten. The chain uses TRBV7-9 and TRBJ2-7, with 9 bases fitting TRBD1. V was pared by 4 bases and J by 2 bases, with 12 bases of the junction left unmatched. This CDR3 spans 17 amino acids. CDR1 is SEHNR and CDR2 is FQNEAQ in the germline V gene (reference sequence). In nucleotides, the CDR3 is TGTGCCAGCAGCTCCTCGCGAGGGGACAGGGCTACCTACGAGCAGTACTTC. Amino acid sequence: CASSSSRGDRATYEQYF.

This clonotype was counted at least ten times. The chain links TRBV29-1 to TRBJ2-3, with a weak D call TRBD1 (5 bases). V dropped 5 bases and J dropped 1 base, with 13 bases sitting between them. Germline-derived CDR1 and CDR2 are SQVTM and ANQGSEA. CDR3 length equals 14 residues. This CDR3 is CSVSGASGTDTQYF. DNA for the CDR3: TGCAGCGTTTCTGGGGCGAGCGGCACAGATACGCAGTATTTT.

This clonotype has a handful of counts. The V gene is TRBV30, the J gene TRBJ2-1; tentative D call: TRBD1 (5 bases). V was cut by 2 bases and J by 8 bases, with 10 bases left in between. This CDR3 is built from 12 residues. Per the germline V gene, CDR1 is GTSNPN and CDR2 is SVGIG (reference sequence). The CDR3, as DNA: TGTGCCTGGAGTAGGGGTTTCGATGAGCAGTTCTTC. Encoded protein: CAWSRGFDEQFF.

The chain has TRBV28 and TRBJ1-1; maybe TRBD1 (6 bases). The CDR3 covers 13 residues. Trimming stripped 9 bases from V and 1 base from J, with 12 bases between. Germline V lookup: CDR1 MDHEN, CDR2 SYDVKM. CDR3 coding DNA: TGTGCCAGTTTCGGACAGCCGAACACTGAAGCTTTCTTT. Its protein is CASFGQPNTEAFF.

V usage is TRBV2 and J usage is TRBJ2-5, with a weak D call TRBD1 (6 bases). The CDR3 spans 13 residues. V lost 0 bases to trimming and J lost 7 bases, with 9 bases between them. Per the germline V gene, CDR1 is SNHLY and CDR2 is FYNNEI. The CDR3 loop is CASSEAQGGTQYF. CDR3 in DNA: TGTGCCAGCAGTGAAGCGCAAGGGGGGACCCAGTACTTC.

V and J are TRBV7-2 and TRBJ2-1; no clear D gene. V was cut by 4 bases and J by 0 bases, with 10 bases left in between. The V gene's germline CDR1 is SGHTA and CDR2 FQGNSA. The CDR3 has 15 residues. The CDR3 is CASSYLRSSYNEQFF. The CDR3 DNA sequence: TGTGCCAGCAGCTACCTTAGGAGCTCCTACAATGAGCAGTTCTTC.

CDR3 DNA: TGTGCCAGCAGTACAGCAGCTAACTATGGCTACACCTTC. Protein: CASSTAANYGYTF. The gene calls are TRBV28 and TRBJ1-2; no clear D. Germline V gene lookup returns CDR1 MDHEN and CDR2 SYDVKM. The length of the CDR3 is 13 residues. The V and J ends lost 5 bases and 0 bases respectively, with 7 bases between them.

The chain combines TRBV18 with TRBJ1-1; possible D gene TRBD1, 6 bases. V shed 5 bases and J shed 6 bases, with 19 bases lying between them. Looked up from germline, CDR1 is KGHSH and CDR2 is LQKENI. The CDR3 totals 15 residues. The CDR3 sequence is CASSLGQPGMAEAFF. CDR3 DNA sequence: TGTGCCAGCTCATTAGGACAGCCCGGCATGGCTGAAGCTTTCTTT.

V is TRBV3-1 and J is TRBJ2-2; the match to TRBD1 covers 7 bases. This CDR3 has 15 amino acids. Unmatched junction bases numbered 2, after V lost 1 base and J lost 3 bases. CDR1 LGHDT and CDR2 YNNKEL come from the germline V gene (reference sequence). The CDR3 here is CASSQGTGDTGELFF. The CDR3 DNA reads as TGTGCCAGCAGCCAAGGAACAGGGGACACCGGGGAGCTGTTTTTT.

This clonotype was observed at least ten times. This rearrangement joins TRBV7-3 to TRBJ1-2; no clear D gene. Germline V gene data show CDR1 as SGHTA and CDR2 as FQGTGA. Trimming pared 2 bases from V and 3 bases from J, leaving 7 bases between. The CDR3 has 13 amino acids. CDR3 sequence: CASSLDRDYGYTF. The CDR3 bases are TGTGCCAGCAGCTTAGACCGAGACTATGGCTACACCTTC. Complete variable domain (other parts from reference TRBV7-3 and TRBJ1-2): GAGVSQTPSNKVTEKGKYVELRCDPISGHTALYWYRQSLGQGPEFLIYFQGTGAADDSGLPNDRFFAVRPEGSVSTLKIQRTERGDSAVYLCASSLDRDYGYTFGSGTRLTVV.

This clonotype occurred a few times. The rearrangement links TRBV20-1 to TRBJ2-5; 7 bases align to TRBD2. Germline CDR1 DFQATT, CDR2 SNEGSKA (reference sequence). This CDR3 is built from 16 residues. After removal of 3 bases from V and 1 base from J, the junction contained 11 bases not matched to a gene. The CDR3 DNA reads TGCAGTGCTAGGGCGCGAGAGACTAGCCCCCAAGAGACCCAGTACTTC. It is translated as CSARARETSPQETQYF.

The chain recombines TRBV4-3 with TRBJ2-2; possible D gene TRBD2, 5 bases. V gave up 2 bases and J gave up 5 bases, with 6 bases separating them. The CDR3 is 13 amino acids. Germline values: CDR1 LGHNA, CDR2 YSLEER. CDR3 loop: CASSQLATGELFF. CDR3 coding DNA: TGCGCCAGCAGCCAACTAGCTACCGGGGAGCTGTTTTTT.

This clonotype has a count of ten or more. The CDR3 bases are TGTGCCAGCAGCTCTCGAGTAGGGGCGGGAGCCCAAGAGACCCAGTACTTC. Translating it yields CASSSRVGAGAQETQYF. The chain recombines TRBV7-6 with TRBJ2-5, with 7 nucleotides matching TRBD2. The CDR3 extends over 17 amino acids. The trim removed 4 bases at V and 1 base at J, leaving 12 bases unmatched. CDR1 and CDR2 from the germline V gene are SGHVS and FNYEAQ.

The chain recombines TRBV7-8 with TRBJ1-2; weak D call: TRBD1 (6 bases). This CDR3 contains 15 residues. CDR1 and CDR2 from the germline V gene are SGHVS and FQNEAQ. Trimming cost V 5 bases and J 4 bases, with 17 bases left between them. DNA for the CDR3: TGTGCCAGCAGCCCCCGGACAGAAACTACCTATGGCTACACCTTC. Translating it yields CASSPRTETTYGYTF.

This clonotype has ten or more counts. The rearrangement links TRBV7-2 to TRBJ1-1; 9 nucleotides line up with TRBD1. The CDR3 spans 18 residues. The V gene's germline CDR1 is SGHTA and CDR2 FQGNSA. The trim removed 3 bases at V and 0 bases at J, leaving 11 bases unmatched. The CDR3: CASSFPQDRGFMNTEAFF. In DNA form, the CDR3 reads TGTGCCAGCAGCTTTCCCCAGGACAGGGGCTTCATGAACACTGAAGCTTTCTTT.

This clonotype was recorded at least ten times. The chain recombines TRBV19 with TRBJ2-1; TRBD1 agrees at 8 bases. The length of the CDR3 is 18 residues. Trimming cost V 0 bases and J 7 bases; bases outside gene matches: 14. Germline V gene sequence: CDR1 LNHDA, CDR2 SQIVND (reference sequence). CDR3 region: CASSIDLSAGGKGNEQFF. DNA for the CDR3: TGTGCCAGTAGTATAGATCTCTCGGCAGGGGGCAAGGGGAATGAGCAGTTCTTC. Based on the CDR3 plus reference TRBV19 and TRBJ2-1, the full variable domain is DGGITQSPKYLFRKEGQNVTLSCEQNLNHDAMYWYRQDPGQGLRLIYYSQIVNDFQKGDIAEGYSVSREKKESFPLTVTSAQKNPTAFYLCASSIDLSAGGKGNEQFFGPGTRLTVL.

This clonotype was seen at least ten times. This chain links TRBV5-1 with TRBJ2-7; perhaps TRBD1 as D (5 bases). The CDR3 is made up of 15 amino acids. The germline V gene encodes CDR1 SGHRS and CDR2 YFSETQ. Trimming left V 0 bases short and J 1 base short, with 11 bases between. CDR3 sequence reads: CASSLGRGLSYEQYF. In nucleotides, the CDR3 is TGCGCCAGCAGCTTGGGTAGGGGTCTTTCCTACGAGCAGTACTTC.

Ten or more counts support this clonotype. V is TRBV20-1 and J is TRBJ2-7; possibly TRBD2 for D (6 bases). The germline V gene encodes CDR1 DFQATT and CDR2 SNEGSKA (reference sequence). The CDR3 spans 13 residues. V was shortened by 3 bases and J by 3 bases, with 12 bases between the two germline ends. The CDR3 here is CSASPGAGYEQYF. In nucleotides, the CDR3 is TGCAGTGCTAGTCCGGGAGCCGGCTACGAGCAGTACTTC.

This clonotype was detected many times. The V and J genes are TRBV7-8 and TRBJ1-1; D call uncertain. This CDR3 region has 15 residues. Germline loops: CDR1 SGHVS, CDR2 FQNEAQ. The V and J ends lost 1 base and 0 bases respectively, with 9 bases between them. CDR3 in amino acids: CASSLEGSMNTEAFF. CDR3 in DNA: TGTGCCAGCAGCTTAGAAGGTAGCATGAACACTGAAGCTTTCTTT.

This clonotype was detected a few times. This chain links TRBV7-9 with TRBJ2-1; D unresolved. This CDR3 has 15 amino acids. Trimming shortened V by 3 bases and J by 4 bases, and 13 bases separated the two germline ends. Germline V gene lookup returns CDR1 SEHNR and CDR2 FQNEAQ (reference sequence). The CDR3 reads CASSFLADKYNEQFF. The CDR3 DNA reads TGTGCCAGCAGCTTTTTGGCGGATAAGTACAATGAGCAGTTCTTC.